This entry features one T cell receptor beta chain sequence. The target antigen is unknown. The data derive from a study of cytomegalovirus exposure and HLA in healthy donors. Study in general: The early release's HLA-typed donors yielded 78 million or so unique TCRs. Points from the study as a whole: Among CMV-associated TCR beta chains, most appeared HLA-restricted in a later analysis. CMV serostatus was the sole immune exposure data available.

The PCR ran on 60 Vbeta and 13 Jbeta primers. The protocol was immunoSEQ multiplex PCR, while the TCRdb copy is restricted to in-frame clones and leaves out a portion. Found here are 70,000 or so clones, roughly four fifths of them singletons; the top ten hold around 10%. Trimming left V 1 base short and J 0 bases short, with 8 bases between. The germline CDR1 and CDR2 sequences are SGHRS and YFSETQ. The CDR3 is made up of 15 amino acids. The sample consisted of PBMCs. This TCR was recovered from a woman in her sixties in good health and CMV-seropositive. V and J are TRBV5-1 and TRBJ1-3, with unresolved D. CDR3 DNA: TGCGCCAGCAGCTTGACAGCTTACTCTGGAAACACCATATATTTT. It yields the protein CASSLTAYSGNTIYF.